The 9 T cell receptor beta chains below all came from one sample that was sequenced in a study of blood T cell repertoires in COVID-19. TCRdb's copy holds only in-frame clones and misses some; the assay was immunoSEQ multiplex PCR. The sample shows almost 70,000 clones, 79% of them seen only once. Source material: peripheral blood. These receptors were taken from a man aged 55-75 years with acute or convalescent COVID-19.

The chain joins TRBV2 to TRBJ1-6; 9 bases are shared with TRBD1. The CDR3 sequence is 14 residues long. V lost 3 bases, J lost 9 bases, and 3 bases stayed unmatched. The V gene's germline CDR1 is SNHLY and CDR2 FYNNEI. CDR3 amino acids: CASSDWDRVSPLHF. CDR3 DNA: TGTGCCAGCAGTGACTGGGACAGGGTTTCACCCCTCCACTTT.

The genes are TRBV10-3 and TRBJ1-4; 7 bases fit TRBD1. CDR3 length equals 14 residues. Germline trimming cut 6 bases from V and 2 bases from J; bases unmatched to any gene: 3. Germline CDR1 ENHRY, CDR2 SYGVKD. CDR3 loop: CAISDRETNEKLFF. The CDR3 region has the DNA TGTGCCATCAGCGACAGGGAGACTAATGAAAAACTGTTTTTT.

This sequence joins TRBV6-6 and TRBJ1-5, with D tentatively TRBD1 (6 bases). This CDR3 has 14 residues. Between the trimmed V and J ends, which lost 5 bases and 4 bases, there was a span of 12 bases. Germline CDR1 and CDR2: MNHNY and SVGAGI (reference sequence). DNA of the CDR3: TGTGCCAGCAGTCTAGGACAGCCAAATCAGCCCCAGCATTTT. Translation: CASSLGQPNQPQHF.

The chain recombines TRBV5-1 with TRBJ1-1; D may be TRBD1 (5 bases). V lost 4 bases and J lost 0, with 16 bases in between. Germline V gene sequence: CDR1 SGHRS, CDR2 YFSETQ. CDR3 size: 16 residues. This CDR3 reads CASSLVGGLLNTEAFF. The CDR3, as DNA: TGCGCCAGCAGCCTCGTTGGGGGACTTCTGAACACTGAAGCTTTCTTT.

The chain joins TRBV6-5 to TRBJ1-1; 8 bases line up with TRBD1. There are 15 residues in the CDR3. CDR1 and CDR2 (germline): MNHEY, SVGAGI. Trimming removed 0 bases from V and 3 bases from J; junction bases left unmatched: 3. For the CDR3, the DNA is TGTGCCAGCAGTTACTCGTACAGGGGGGACACTGAAGCTTTCTTT. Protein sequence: CASSYSYRGDTEAFF.

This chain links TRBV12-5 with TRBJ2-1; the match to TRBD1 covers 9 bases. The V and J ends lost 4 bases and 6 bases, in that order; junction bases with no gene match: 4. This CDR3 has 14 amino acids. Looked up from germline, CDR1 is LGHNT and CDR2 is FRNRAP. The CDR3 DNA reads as TGTGCTAGTGGTTGGGGACAGGGTGCCAATGAGCAGTTCTTC. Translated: CASGWGQGANEQFF.

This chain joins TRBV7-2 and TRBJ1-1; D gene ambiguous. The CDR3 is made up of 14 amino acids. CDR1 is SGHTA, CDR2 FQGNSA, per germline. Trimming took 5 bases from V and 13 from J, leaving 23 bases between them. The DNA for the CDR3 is TGTGCCAGCAGCCTACGTAGCGTTTCTCCGACGGGTTTCTTT. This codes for CASSLRSVSPTGFF.

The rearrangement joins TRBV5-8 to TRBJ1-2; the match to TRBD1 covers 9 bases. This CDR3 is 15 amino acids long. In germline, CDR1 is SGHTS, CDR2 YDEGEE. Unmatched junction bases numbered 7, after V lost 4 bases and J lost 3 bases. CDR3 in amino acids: CASSTGTGFDYGYTF. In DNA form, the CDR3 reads TGTGCCAGCAGCACCGGGACAGGGTTCGACTATGGCTACACCTTC.

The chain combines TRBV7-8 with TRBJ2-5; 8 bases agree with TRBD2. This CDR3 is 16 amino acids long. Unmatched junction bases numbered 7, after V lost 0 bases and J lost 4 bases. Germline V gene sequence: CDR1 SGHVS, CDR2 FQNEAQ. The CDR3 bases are TGTGCCAGCAGCTTAGCGGTGGGACTAGTTATAGAGACCCAGTACTTC. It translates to CASSLAVGLVIETQYF. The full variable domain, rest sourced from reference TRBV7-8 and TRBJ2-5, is GAGVSQSPRYKVAKRGQDVALRCDPISGHVSLFWYQQALGQGPEFLTYFQNEAQLDKSGLPSDRFFAERPEGSVSTLKIQRTQQEDSAVYLCASSLAVGLVIETQYFGPGTRLLVL.